This TCR beta chain derives from a study of OX40 agonist ivuxolimab in advanced cancers. Notes on the study in general: Several nonresponders also turned out to have low normalized T-cell clonal expansion.

The CDR3 consists of 16 residues. CDR1 LGHNA and CDR2 YSLEER come from the germline V gene. Trimming took 0 bases from V and 4 from J; bases not matched to a gene: 8. Excluded were patients having autoimmune disease history or systemic immunosuppression. The table came from immunoSEQ multiplex PCR; TCRdb's copy has only in-frame clones and leaves some out. This table has some 80,000 clones, over 85% appearing once. Regarding this clone: No antigen is known for it.

The sample consisted of CD4+ or CD8+ T cells sorted from blood, taken in a trial of the OX40 agonist ivuxolimab. This clonotype was obtained from an adult with an advanced solid tumor such as melanoma, head and neck, liver or kidney cancer. The chain combines TRBV4-3 with TRBJ1-2, with 7 bases fitting TRBD1. CDR3 residues: CASSQEKSGGSYGYTF. As DNA, the CDR3 is TGCGCCAGCAGCCAAGAAAAGTCAGGGGGAAGCTATGGCTACACCTTC.